The 11 T cell receptor beta chains below come from one sample, sequenced in a study of cytomegalovirus exposure and HLA in healthy donors. Vbeta (60) and Jbeta (13) primers were used in the PCR. The protocol was immunoSEQ multiplex PCR, while the TCRdb copy is restricted to in-frame clones and leaves out a portion. The sample consists of 90,000 to 100,000 clones, approximately 78% of them appearing once. Sequenced input: PBMCs. These TCRs come from a man aged 35 to 55 in good health and CMV-seronegative.

This chain uses TRBV27 with TRBJ1-5, with 7 positions matching TRBD1. With V trimmed by 5 bases and J by 2 bases, 6 bases remained unmatched. The CDR3 loop spans 15 amino acids. The germline V gene has CDR1 MNHEY and CDR2 SMNVEV (reference sequence). This CDR3 reads CASSKTGFGNQPQHF. CDR3 nucleotides: TGTGCCAGCAGTAAGACAGGGTTTGGCAATCAGCCCCAGCATTTT.

The chain uses TRBV21-1 and TRBJ1-1. TRBV21-1 is termed a pseudogene. This CDR3 spans 19 amino acids. The CDR3 DNA reads TGTGCCAGCAGCAAAGGACGGAGCAGTCGGGAGGGAGGTGGCACTGAAGCTTTCTTT. It translates to CASSKGRSSREGGGTEAFF.

The CDR3 sequence: CASSYASGGGTGELFF. CDR3 DNA: TGTGCCAGCAGTTACGCTAGCGGGGGTGGCACCGGGGAGCTGTTTTTT. This chain joins TRBV6-6 and TRBJ2-2; 10 bases are shared with TRBD2. The germline V gene has CDR1 MNHNY and CDR2 SVGAGI (reference sequence). J lost 4 bases, V lost 2 bases, and 4 bases had no gene match. CDR3 length equals 16 residues.

In the case of this clone: At the DNA level, this CDR3 is encoded by other sequences in the same sample as well. The genes are TRBV2 and TRBJ2-5; D is possibly TRBD1 (6 bases). The CDR3 length is 13 residues. V was shortened by 6 bases and J by 5 bases, with 13 bases between the two germline ends. Looked up from germline, CDR1 is SNHLY and CDR2 is FYNNEI. CDR3 region: CASSLQGQETQYF. The CDR3 coding sequence is TGTGCCAGCAGCCTCCAGGGGCAGGAGACCCAGTACTTC.

The chain is built from TRBV10-1 and TRBJ2-1; TRBD2 is a possible D gene (6 bases). Germline-derived CDR1 and CDR2 are WNHNN and SYGVQD (reference sequence). V lost 3 bases and J 0 bases, leaving 12 bases between the germline ends. The CDR3 runs 16 residues. The CDR3 region is CASSDLWRGSYNEQFF. CDR3 nucleotides: TGCGCCAGCAGTGATTTATGGCGGGGCTCCTACAATGAGCAGTTCTTC.

This chain joins TRBV5-1 and TRBJ2-5; a possible D gene is TRBD2 (5 bases). The J call could be wrong; TRBJ2-7 is a better fit for the DNA end. The CDR3 spans 12 residues. Per germline, CDR1 SGHRS and CDR2 YFSETQ. The CDR3 protein is CASSKTSYEQYF. CDR3 nucleotides: TGCGCCAGCAGCAAAACTAGTTACGAGCAGTACTTC.

The chain employs TRBV6-1 and TRBJ2-7, with 7 bases identical to TRBD1. The V segment lost 6 bases and the J segment 6 bases; nucleotides outside the gene matches: 14. This CDR3 has 15 residues. Germline lookup yields CDR1 MNHNS and CDR2 SASEGT. As DNA, the CDR3 is TGTGCCAGCAGGAGCTGGACAGGACCCTTGGGCGAGCAGTACTTC. This sequence encodes CASRSWTGPLGEQYF.

The V gene is TRBV30, the J gene TRBJ2-1, with D possibly TRBD2 on 7 matching bases. V was clipped by 3 bases and J by 1 base, with 10 bases between them. The CDR3 has 14 residues. Looked up from germline, CDR1 is GTSNPN and CDR2 is SVGIG (reference sequence). The CDR3 DNA reads as TGTGCCTGGAGCGGGGGGCCGTCCTACAATGAGCAGTTCTTC. Encoded protein: CAWSGGPSYNEQFF.

The chain is built from TRBV18 and TRBJ1-2, with 7 bases fitting TRBD1. The germline gives CDR1 KGHSH, CDR2 LQKENI. The V segment lost 6 bases and the J segment 5 bases; nucleotides outside the gene matches: 9. The CDR3 sequence is 14 residues long. The CDR3 DNA is TGTGCCAGCTCCCCAGACAGGGTGGATTATGGCTACACCTTC. It specifies CASSPDRVDYGYTF.

The chain has TRBV15 and TRBJ2-1, with a tentative D call TRBD1 (6 bases). CDR1 is LNHNV, CDR2 YYDKDF, per germline (reference sequence). The CDR3 has 13 amino acids. Trimming left V 4 bases short and J 6 bases short, with 10 bases between. The CDR3 sequence is CATSKDRPNEQFF. The DNA for the CDR3 is TGTGCCACCAGCAAAGACAGGCCCAATGAGCAGTTCTTC.

Only a few counts were recorded for this clone. V usage is TRBV28 and J usage is TRBJ1-2, with 9 bases lining up with TRBD1. CDR3 length equals 14 residues. Germline V gene data show CDR1 as MDHEN and CDR2 as SYDVKM. The trim removed 6 bases at V and 8 bases at J, leaving 10 bases unmatched. CDR3 protein: CASSTQGALRGYTF. CDR3 sequence (DNA): TGTGCCAGCAGCACACAGGGGGCGCTTAGAGGCTACACCTTC.